This T cell receptor (beta chain) was observed in a study of cytotoxic CD8 clonotypes in ibrutinib-treated CLL. Sequencing was designed to attain a depth spanning 1 in 200,000 to 1 in 1 million T cells. The protocol was immunoSEQ multiplex PCR, while the TCRdb copy is restricted to in-frame clones and leaves out a portion. This table has over 20,000 clones, around 75% appearing once. Sequences were derived from PBMCs, sampled before ibrutinib treatment. The sequence derives from a human donor with chronic lymphocytic leukemia.

This CDR3 reads CASSSNFYNEQFF. CDR3 bases: TGCGCCAGCAGCTCCAATTTCTACAATGAGCAGTTCTTC. This chain uses TRBV5-1 with TRBJ2-1, with no clear D. CDR3 length: 13 residues. Germline V gene sequence: CDR1 SGHRS, CDR2 YFSETQ. Trimming stripped 3 bases from V and 3 bases from J, with 7 bases between.